This T cell receptor beta chain was identified during a study of naive CD8 T cells in extremely preterm neonates. General study findings and limits: Preterm CDR3s were shorter than older groups', with fewer N additions and less trimming.

Concerning this clone: Antigen: not known.

Each sample had roughly 19,000–100,000 sorted naive CD8+ T cells. Some clones are missing from TCRdb's copy, which holds only in-frame ones; the method was immunoSEQ multiplex PCR. The table shows a few thousand clones, with approximately 97% occurring only once. The sequencing sample was made of naive CD8+ T cells from blood. This receptor was obtained from a human donor in good health.

CDR3 nucleotides: TGTGCCAGCAGTGACCGGGGGAACTATGGCTACACCTTC. It is translated as CASSDRGNYGYTF. The chain recombines TRBV25-1 with TRBJ1-2; D possibly corresponds to TRBD1 (5 bases). This CDR3 spans 13 amino acids. Trimming stripped 3 bases from V and 2 bases from J, with 7 bases between. Germline V lookup: CDR1 MGHDK, CDR2 SYGVNS.